Listed below are T cell receptor beta chains from one sample, sequenced in a study of OX40 agonist ivuxolimab in advanced cancers. Data came from immunoSEQ multiplex PCR; TCRdb stores just in-frame clones and leaves some out. There are about 48,000 clones in the sample; about 87% occur only once, and 1.5% to 2% lies in the top ten. Sequencing used CD4+ or CD8+ T cells sorted from blood, obtained in a trial of the OX40 agonist ivuxolimab. Source of these receptors: an adult with an advanced solid tumor such as melanoma, head and neck, liver or kidney cancer. Each CDR3 is given with its conserved first and last residue. The D gene is left open where the match is weak. Clone size is not always given. Where it is, it says once, few, many or a class for expanded clones.

v_gene	abundance	d_gene	j_gene	CDR3nt	CDR3aa
TRBV5-1	NA	TRBD1	TRBJ2-2	TGCGCCAGCAGATCGGGACAGGTAGCTGGGGAGCTGTTTTTT	CASRSGQVAGELFF
TRBV6-5	NA	NA	TRBJ1-4	TGTGCCAGCACATTCGGCGAAAAACTGTTTTTT	CASTFGEKLFF
TRBV9	NA	TRBD2	TRBJ2-5	TGTGCCAGCAGCGCGGGACTAGCGGGGGGACTCCAAGAGACCCAGTACTTC	CASSAGLAGGLQETQYF
TRBV7-2	NA	NA	TRBJ2-7	TGTGCCAGCAGCTTACCCCTTATTTACGAGCAGTACTTC	CASSLPLIYEQYF
TRBV27	NA	TRBD1	TRBJ1-1	TGTGCCAGCAGGAAACAGGGGGCGAACCCGGAAGCTTTCTTT	CASRKQGANPEAFF
TRBV18	once	NA	TRBJ1-2	TGTGCCAGCTCACCACCCGACTCGGGCATTTTAAACTATGGCTACACCTTC	CASSPPDSGILNYGYTF
TRBV29-1	NA	NA	TRBJ1-5	TGCAGCGTTATTCCGGGGAACAATCAGCCCCAGCATTTT	CSVIPGNNQPQHF
TRBV29-1	NA	NA	TRBJ2-6	TGCAGCGTTGGCAGGCCTGGGGCCAACGTCCTGACTTTC	CSVGRPGANVLTF
TRBV11-2	NA	NA	TRBJ2-1	TGTGCCAGCAGCTTAGTACAGGGCTCCTACAATGAGCAGTTCTTC	CASSLVQGSYNEQFF
TRBV5-1	NA	NA	TRBJ1-1	TGCGCCAGCAGCTTGCTTCTGAACACTGAAGCTTTCTTT	CASSLLLNTEAFF
TRBV12-5	NA	NA	TRBJ1-1	TGTGCTAGTGGTTTGGTAAGGGCAGGGGAGATGAACACTGAAGCTTTCTTT	CASGLVRAGEMNTEAFF
TRBV18	once	NA	TRBJ1-2	TGTGCCAGCTCACCAGGGGGGGCTATGGACGGCTACACCTTC	CASSPGGAMDGYTF
TRBV10-2	NA	TRBD2	TRBJ2-7	TGCGCCAGCAAGGAGGTAGCGGGAGGCAGCCACGAGCAGTACTTC	CASKEVAGGSHEQYF
TRBV14	NA	TRBD2	TRBJ2-1	TGTGCCAGCAGCCTATTAGCGGGAGCGTCCCACAATGAGCAGTTCTTC	CASSLLAGASHNEQFF
TRBV12-5	NA	NA	TRBJ2-3	TGTGCTAGTGGTTTGGTACTTGGTGGGGGCACAGATACGCAGTATTTT	CASGLVLGGGTDTQYF
TRBV18	once	TRBD2	TRBJ2-7	TGTGCCAGCTCACCACCGGGACTAGCGGGAGGGCCTTCCTACGAGCAGTACTTC	CASSPPGLAGGPSYEQYF
TRBV28	NA	TRBD2	TRBJ2-3	TGTGCCAGCACCCCCGGGACTAACACAGATACGCAGTATTTT	CASTPGTNTDTQYF
TRBV7-9	NA	NA	TRBJ2-3	TGTGCCAGCAGCGTCGACACAGATACGCAGTATTTT	CASSVDTDTQYF
TRBV19	NA	TRBD1	TRBJ1-6	TGTGCCAGTAGTAGCACGGGACAGTCGTGGCTCAATTCACCCCTCCACTTT	CASSSTGQSWLNSPLHF
TRBV5-4	NA	NA	TRBJ2-7	TGTGCCAGCAGCTTTATGGGTGGGGAGTACGAGCAGTACTTC	CASSFMGGEYEQYF
TRBV6-1	few	NA	TRBJ1-5	TGTGCCAGCAGTGAAGGGGTTCAGCCCCAGCATTTT	CASSEGVQPQHF
TRBV25-1	NA	NA	TRBJ2-4	TGTGCCAGCAGTGAATCGGGTTGGGGCAAAAACATTCAGTACTTC	CASSESGWGKNIQYF
TRBV5-1	NA	NA	TRBJ1-4	TGCGCCAGCAGCTGGGGGGGGACCACTAATGAAAAACTGTTTTTT	CASSWGGTTNEKLFF
TRBV5-6	NA	TRBD1	TRBJ1-5	TGTGCCAGCAGCTTCGGGACAGCTCGCAATCAGCCCCAGCATTTT	CASSFGTARNQPQHF
TRBV19	NA	NA	TRBJ1-2	TGTGCCAGTAGTATGGACAGAAGTTCCTTATTTAACTATGGCTACACCTTC	CASSMDRSSLFNYGYTF
TRBV2	once	NA	TRBJ1-2	TGTGCCAGCAGTGTCCGGGGTGTTGGTGGCTACACCTTC	CASSVRGVGGYTF
TRBV30	NA	TRBD2	TRBJ2-1	TGTGCCTGGAGTCCCTCTAGCGGGTCCCCCTGGAATGAGCAGTTCTTC	CAWSPSSGSPWNEQFF
TRBV5-4	NA	NA	TRBJ1-5	TGTGCCAGCAGCTTGGGTGGAGGGAGGAGCAATCAGCCCCAGCATTTT	CASSLGGGRSNQPQHF
TRBV5-1	NA	TRBD1	TRBJ2-5	TGCGCCAGCAGCTTGGAGGTAGGGGGCCGTAAGACCCAGTACTTC	CASSLEVGGRKTQYF
TRBV5-1	few	TRBD1	TRBJ2-7	TGCGCCAGCAGCCCCGGGACAGGACGATACTTC	CASSPGTGRYF
TRBV6-5	NA	TRBD2	TRBJ2-7	TGTGCCAGCAGTTACTACGGCGGGGGGGACCACGAGCAGTACTTC	CASSYYGGGDHEQYF
TRBV9	NA	NA	TRBJ2-1	TGTGCCAGCAGCGTCTCCGGGGTCCTCAATGAGCAGTTCTTC	CASSVSGVLNEQFF
TRBV12-5	NA	NA	TRBJ2-1	TGTGCTAGTGGTTTGTGGGATGAGCAGTTCTTC	CASGLWDEQFF
TRBV21-1	few	NA	TRBJ2-2	TGTGCCAGCAGCCATCGAGGTGAGTCGAACACCGGGGAGCTGTTTTTT	CASSHRGESNTGELFF
TRBV9	NA	TRBD2	TRBJ2-3	TGTGCCAGCAGCGGAGGGACTAGCGGGGGAGTGGCAGATACGCAGTATTTT	CASSGGTSGGVADTQYF
TRBV20-1	NA	NA	TRBJ2-7	TGCAGTGCGAGATGGGACTACGAGCAGTACTTC	CSARWDYEQYF
TRBV19	NA	TRBD1	TRBJ2-1	TGTGCCAGTAGCCCATATCCGGGGACAGGGATGTACAATGAGCAGTTCTTC	CASSPYPGTGMYNEQFF
TRBV19	NA	TRBD2	TRBJ2-1	TGTGCCAGTAGTAATCGAGTAGCGGGGGGGTACAATGAGCAGTTCTTC	CASSNRVAGGYNEQFF
TRBV11-2	few	NA	TRBJ1-2	TGTGCCAGCAGCTTAGAGCAGGGCTATGGCTACACCTTC	CASSLEQGYGYTF
TRBV5-6	NA	NA	TRBJ1-5	TGTGCCAGCAGCACAAAGGACAGAACGGATCAGCCCCAGCATTTT	CASSTKDRTDQPQHF
TRBV7-9	NA	NA	TRBJ2-3	TGTGCCAGCAGCTTTGAGGGTGGCACAGATACGCAGTATTTT	CASSFEGGTDTQYF
TRBV13	NA	NA	TRBJ2-3	TGTGCCAGCAGCTTAAGAGGTGTGACAGATACGCAGTATTTT	CASSLRGVTDTQYF
TRBV5-4	NA	NA	TRBJ2-5	TGTGCCAGCAGCCCCGGCTCAGTAGGCGGAGAGACCCAGTACTTC	CASSPGSVGGETQYF
TRBV7-2	NA	NA	TRBJ2-1	TGTGCCAGCAGCTTAAGTGCAACTGCCTCCTACAATGAGCAGTTCTTC	CASSLSATASYNEQFF
TRBV7-9	NA	NA	TRBJ2-3	TGTGCCAGCAGACCCGATATGGCAGATACGCAGTATTTT	CASRPDMADTQYF
TRBV7-9	NA	TRBD1	TRBJ2-1	TGTGCCAGCAGTCTGGGACAGTTAATTTCCTACAATGAGCAGTTCTTC	CASSLGQLISYNEQFF
TRBV18	once	NA	TRBJ1-2	TGTGCCAGCTCACCAACGGACGGATCCGTCTATGGCTACACCTTC	CASSPTDGSVYGYTF
TRBV7-9	once	TRBD1	TRBJ1-6	TGTGCCAGCAGCGCGGGACAGGATGATTCACCCCTCCACTTT	CASSAGQDDSPLHF
TRBV9	once	NA	TRBJ2-7	TGTGCCAGCAGAGTGGGAGAGCGAAGACGTTACGAGCAGTACTTC	CASRVGERRRYEQYF
TRBV5-1	NA	NA	TRBJ1-2	TGCGCCAGCAGCTTGGCCCAGTATTCCTATGGCTACACCTTC	CASSLAQYSYGYTF
TRBV4-2	NA	TRBD2	TRBJ2-1	TGTGCCAGCAGCCAAGTTCGACTAGCCCTTGGGGATGAGCAGTTCTTC	CASSQVRLALGDEQFF
TRBV19	NA	NA	TRBJ2-4	TGTGCCAGTAGTATAGGGTTGGCGGGGTGGTGGATTCAGTACTTC	CASSIGLAGWWIQYF